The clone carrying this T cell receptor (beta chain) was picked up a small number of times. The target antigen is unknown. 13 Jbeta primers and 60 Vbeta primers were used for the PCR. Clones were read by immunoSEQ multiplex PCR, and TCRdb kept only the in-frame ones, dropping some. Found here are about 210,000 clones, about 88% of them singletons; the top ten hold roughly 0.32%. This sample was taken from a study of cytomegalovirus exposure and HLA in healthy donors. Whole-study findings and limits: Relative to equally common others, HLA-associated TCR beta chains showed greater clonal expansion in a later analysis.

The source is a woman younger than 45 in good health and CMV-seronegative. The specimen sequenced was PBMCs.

CDR3 protein: CASSELSGLEGDTQYF. CDR3 DNA sequence: TGCGCCAGCAGTGAGTTAAGCGGGCTAGAAGGAGATACGCAGTATTTT. The chain couples TRBV10-1 to TRBJ2-3, with D possibly being TRBD2 (6 bases). The CDR3 consists of 16 residues. Germline V CDR1 and CDR2: WNHNN, SYGVQD (reference sequence). V lost 1 base to trimming and J lost 5 bases, with 16 bases between them.